A selection of T cell receptor beta chains follows, all from one sample in a study of read filtering for tumor transcriptome and immune sequencing. TCRdb ran MiXCR on the reads and lists one entry per CDR3 protein. In the table there are 40,000 or so distinct CDR3 sequences, about an eighth of which are singletons. The sequencing input was a population of CD138-negative cells sorted from bone marrow. The receptor source for this set is a donor at least 40 years old with multiple myeloma. CDR3s leave out the opening cysteine and the closing phenylalanine or tryptophan. Fields, in order: J gene, D gene, V gene, CDR3 protein. The D gene is left open where the match is weak.

TRBJ2-3	TRBD2	TRBV20-1	SARALYRGGTDTQY
TRBJ2-3	NA	TRBV7-2	ASSLVSNGADTQY
TRBJ2-7	NA	TRBV4-2	ASSQEVSRVSYEQY
TRBJ2-3	NA	TRBV10-2	AISESSSTDTQC
TRBJ2-7	NA	TRBV7-6	ASSLVVGYEQY
TRBJ2-1	NA	TRBV3-1	ASSQDGAFDSLNEQF
TRBJ1-4	TRBD1	TRBV28	ASSSTGAHEKLF
TRBJ2-5	NA	TRBV5-6	ASSYSGEETQY
TRBJ2-7	NA	TRBV29-1	SARTAYEQY
TRBJ2-5	NA	TRBV29-1	SVGTDGETQY
TRBJ2-7	NA	TRBV20-1	SASGVLSSYEQY
TRBJ1-6	NA	TRBV28	ASSLGDSGGSPLH
TRBJ2-7	NA	TRBV3-1	ASSPAGGSYEQY
TRBJ2-5	NA	TRBV18	ASSPGTEETQY
TRBJ2-6	NA	TRBV18	ASSPSGAHLSGANVLT